This TCR beta chain was identified during a study of control samples from healthy donors and cancer patients. Produced via immunoSEQ multiplex PCR; TCRdb's table is partial and in-frame only. The table has about 190,000 clones, over 80% seen once; the top ten hold roughly 1.9%. The V gene's germline CDR1 is SGHRS and CDR2 YFSETQ. The V gene lost 5 bases and the J gene lost 4 bases, with 15 bases spanning the gap. The CDR3 runs to 14 residues. Sequenced sample: blood. This TCR derives from a man younger than 45 in good health. This rearrangement joins TRBV5-1 to TRBJ1-1, with D uncertain. The CDR3 protein is CASSNGNPSTEAFF. The CDR3 DNA sequence: TGCGCCAGCAGTAATGGGAATCCTTCCACTGAAGCTTTCTTT.